Sequencing of this T cell receptor beta chain was carried out in a study of T-cell memory formation after mild COVID-19. Study outcomes and limitations: The finding that pre-infection memory included some responding clones suggested that cross-reactive memory joined.

Concerning this clonotype: No antigen is known for it.

Germline V CDR1 and CDR2: SGHRS, YFSETQ. The V segment lost 4 bases and the J segment 4 bases; nucleotides outside the gene matches: 5. This CDR3 has 14 amino acids. TCRdb itself ran the 5' RACE reads through MiXCR, one entry per CDR3 protein. The data hold 35,000 to 55,000 distinct CDR3 sequences, with roughly 9% observed a single time. The sequence was obtained from an adult woman who had mild COVID-19 (a few samples of this study predate the infection). Cell type and time point are not known. The sequencing input was PBMCs or a T cell subset sorted from them (not recorded which). The gene calls are TRBV5-1 and TRBJ1-3; 7 nucleotides align to TRBD1. The CDR3: CASSLGDSGNTIYF. CDR3 DNA sequence: TGCGCCAGCAGCCTGGGGGACAGCGGAAACACCATATATTTT.